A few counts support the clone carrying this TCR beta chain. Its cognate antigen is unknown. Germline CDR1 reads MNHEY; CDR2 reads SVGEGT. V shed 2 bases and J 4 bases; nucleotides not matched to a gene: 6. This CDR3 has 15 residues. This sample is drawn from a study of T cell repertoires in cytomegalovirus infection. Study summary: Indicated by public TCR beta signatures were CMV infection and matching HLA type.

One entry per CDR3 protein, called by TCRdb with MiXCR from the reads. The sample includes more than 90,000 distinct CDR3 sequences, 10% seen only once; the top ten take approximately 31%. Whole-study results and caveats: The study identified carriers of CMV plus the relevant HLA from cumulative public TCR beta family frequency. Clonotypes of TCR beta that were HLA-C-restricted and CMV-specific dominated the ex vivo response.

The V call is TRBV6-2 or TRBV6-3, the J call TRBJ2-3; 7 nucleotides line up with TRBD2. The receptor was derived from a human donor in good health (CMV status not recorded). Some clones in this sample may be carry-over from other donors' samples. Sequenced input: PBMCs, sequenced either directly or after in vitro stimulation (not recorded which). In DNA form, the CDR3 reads TGTGCCAGCAGTTACAAAGGAAGCGGGGCAGATACGCAGTATTTT. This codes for CASSYKGSGADTQYF.